The clone carrying this T cell receptor beta chain was detected ten times or more. The antigen is undetermined. The source of the sample is a study of CD8+CD57+ T cells in acquired aplastic anemia. Study in general: Sorted CD4+ and CD8+ cells yielded DNA averaging approximately 3 ug.

Germline assignment: CDR1 SGHDN and CDR2 FVKESK. Trimming removed 5 bases from V and 3 bases from J, with 16 bases in between. The length of the CDR3 is 16 residues. Study-wide results and limits: CD8+ Simpson's diversity showed no significant patient-control difference. Overlapping CD8+ CDR3 repertoires of patients and controls contained around 31 shared sequences.

Before being chosen for sequencing, patients had shown CD8+CD57+ cell expansion by flow cytometry. Each of the patients presented with severe acquired aplastic anemia. Genomic DNA, serving as template, underwent TCR beta VDJ and CDR3 profiling. In TCRdb, the reads were re-called with MiXCR into one record per CDR3 protein. The data show 100,000 to 150,000 distinct CDR3 sequences, almost 40% seen once. Sequenced material: sorted CD4+, CD8+, or CD8+CD57+ T cells (not recorded which) from PBMCs. This sequence joins TRBV14 and TRBJ1-4; possibly TRBD1 for D (5 bases). The TCR sequence derives from a human donor with aplastic anemia. The chain's CDR3 is CASSRRDVSANEKLFF. The CDR3 coding sequence is TGTGCCAGCAGCAGACGGGACGTGTCGGCTAATGAAAAACTGTTTTTT. Full variable domain (outside the CDR3, taken from reference TRBV14 and TRBJ1-4): EAGVTQFPSHSVIEKGQTVTLRCDPISGHDNLYWYRRVMGKEIKFLLHFVKESKQDESGMPNNRFLAERTGGTYSTLKVQPAELEDSGVYFCASSRRDVSANEKLFFGSGTQLSVL.